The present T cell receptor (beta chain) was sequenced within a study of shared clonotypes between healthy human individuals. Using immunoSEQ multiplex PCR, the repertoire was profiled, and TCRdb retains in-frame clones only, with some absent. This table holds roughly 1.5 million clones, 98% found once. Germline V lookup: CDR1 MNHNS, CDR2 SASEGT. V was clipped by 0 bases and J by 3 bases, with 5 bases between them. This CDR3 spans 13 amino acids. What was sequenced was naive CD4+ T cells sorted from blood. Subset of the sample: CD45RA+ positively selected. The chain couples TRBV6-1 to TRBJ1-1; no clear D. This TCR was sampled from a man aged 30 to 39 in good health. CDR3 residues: CASSEALYTEAFF. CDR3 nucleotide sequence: TGTGCCAGCAGTGAAGCGCTGTACACTGAAGCTTTCTTT.